A selection of T cell receptor beta chains follows, all from one sample in a study of T-cell reconstitution after alpha-beta-depleted transplantation in children. TCRdb independently ran MiXCR on the PCR reads; one entry per CDR3 protein. The profile shows 600,000 to 700,000 distinct CDR3 sequences, around 13% of them singletons. Sequenced here: PBMCs, sampled before TCRalphabeta/CD19-depleted stem cell transplant. These receptors were taken from a girl aged 2 to 9 with congenital amegakaryocytic thrombocytopenia, due to receive a stem cell transplant. Each CDR3 is given with its conserved first and last residue. A D gene is named only where the DNA matches it firmly. Clone size appears in some rows only: once, few, many, or a class for an expanded clone.

V	D	J	size	length	CDR3	DNA
TRBV18	NA	TRBJ2-7	many	15	CASSRDARSLERQYF	TGTGCCAGCTCAAGGGACGCTCGATCTCTCGAGAGGCAGTACTTC
TRBV20-1	NA	TRBJ2-3	NA	13	CSASSPGVLMQYF	TGCAGTGCTAGTTCGCCGGGGGTCTTAATGCAGTATTTT
TRBV10-2	NA	TRBJ2-1	many	11	CASGAETEQFF	TGCGCCAGCGGGGCAGAGACTGAGCAGTTCTTC
TRBV29-1	TRBD1	TRBJ2-7	few	15	CSVEDRGTGVGEQYF	TGCAGCGTTGAAGATAGGGGCACAGGGGTGGGCGAGCAGTACTTC
TRBV6-6	NA	TRBJ2-1	many	12	CASSHLEDEQFF	TGTGCCAGCAGTCATCTTGAGGATGAGCAGTTCTTC
TRBV20-1	TRBD1	TRBJ2-1	many	12	CSPGQGTGEQFF	TGCAGTCCGGGACAGGGAACTGGTGAGCAGTTCTTC
TRBV19	NA	TRBJ2-1	many	12	CASSWLHNEQFF	TGTGCCAGTAGTTGGCTTCACAATGAGCAGTTCTTC
TRBV12-3/TRBV12-4	NA	TRBJ1-5	few	15	CASSLGGGADQPQHF	TGTGCCAGCAGTTTAGGAGGGGGGGCTGATCAGCCCCAGCATTTT
TRBV12-3/TRBV12-4	NA	TRBJ1-3	many	13	CASSFSSGNTIYF	TGTGCCAGCAGCTTTTCCTCTGGAAACACCATATATTTT
TRBV12-3/TRBV12-4	TRBD2	TRBJ2-7	many	15	CASSLVAGDRYEQYF	TGTGCCAGCAGTTTAGTAGCGGGAGATAGGTACGAGCAGTACTTC
TRBV20-1	NA	TRBJ2-7	NA	13	CSALRDTTYEQYF	TGCAGTGCCCTCCGGGACACAACCTACGAGCAGTACTTC
TRBV28	TRBD1	TRBJ1-6	many	18	CASSLSTGTFAYNSPLHF	TGTGCCAGCAGCCTTTCGACAGGGACTTTCGCCTATAATTCACCCCTCCACTTT
TRBV5-1	NA	TRBJ2-7	few	16	CASSTRGGVSSYEQYF	TGCGCCAGCAGCACCAGGGGGGGCGTAAGCTCCTACGAGCAGTACTTC
TRBV29-1	TRBD2	TRBJ2-1	few	14	CSDKPGLVGHEQFF	TGCAGCGACAAGCCGGGACTAGTTGGGCATGAGCAGTTCTTC
TRBV20-1	TRBD1	TRBJ1-4	many	14	CSPYSDRSDEKLFF	TGCAGTCCCTACTCGGACAGGTCGGATGAAAAACTGTTTTTT
TRBV2	NA	TRBJ2-1	many	14	CASSGIGFFNEQFF	TGTGCCAGCAGTGGAATAGGTTTCTTCAATGAGCAGTTCTTC
TRBV20-1	TRBD2	TRBJ2-1	many	14	CSAGSGRGYNEQFF	TGCAGTGCTGGTAGCGGGAGGGGGTACAATGAGCAGTTCTTC
TRBV15	NA	TRBJ2-7	NA	15	CATSRSLPSTYEQYF	TGTGCCACCAGCAGATCCCTTCCTAGTACCTACGAGCAGTACTTC
TRBV20-1	NA	TRBJ2-2	many	16	CSAASSQRVGTGELFF	TGCAGTGCTGCATCTTCACAGCGGGTGGGAACCGGGGAGCTGTTTTTT
TRBV5-1	NA	TRBJ1-5	NA	15	CANSLGGGANQPQHF	TGCGCCAACAGCTTGGGAGGGGGGGCCAATCAGCCCCAGCATTTT
TRBV11-2	NA	TRBJ2-7	NA	16	CASSGGALGMTYEQYF	TGTGCCAGCAGTGGCGGTGCGCTGGGAATGACCTACGAGCAGTACTTC
TRBV3-1	TRBD2	TRBJ2-7	NA	15	CASSRGTSGNYEQYF	TGTGCCAGCAGCAGAGGGACTAGCGGGAACTACGAGCAGTACTTC
TRBV24-1	NA	TRBJ2-1	many	13	CATRDSRYNEQFF	TGTGCCACCAGGGACTCCCGCTACAATGAGCAGTTCTTC
TRBV5-1	NA	TRBJ2-7	NA	14	CASSLAFRDHEQYF	TGCGCCAGCAGCTTGGCCTTCAGGGACCACGAGCAGTACTTC
TRBV5-6	TRBD2	TRBJ2-5	many	16	CASSLLLAGEGETQYF	TGTGCCAGCAGCCTATTATTAGCGGGAGAGGGAGAGACCCAGTACTTC
TRBV3-1	TRBD2	TRBJ2-3	few	23	CASIRPGTRRRLAGIYSTDTQYF	TGTGCCAGCATCAGACCTGGGACCCGGAGAAGACTAGCGGGGATCTATAGCACAGATACGCAGTATTTT
TRBV5-1	NA	TRBJ2-2	many	15	CASSLVIRSTGELFF	TGCGCCAGCAGCTTGGTGATACGGAGCACCGGGGAGCTGTTTTTT
TRBV3-1	NA	TRBJ1-5	NA	16	CASSQGTGASNQPQHF	TGTGCCAGCAGCCAAGGAACGGGGGCGAGCAATCAGCCCCAGCATTTT
TRBV7-9	TRBD1	TRBJ1-4	NA	17	CASSYPGRTGSNEKLFF	TGTGCCAGCAGCTACCCGGGCCGGACAGGGTCCAATGAAAAACTGTTTTTT
TRBV6-6	NA	TRBJ2-7	NA	11	CASSLYKEQYF	TGTGCCAGCAGCCTTTATAAAGAGCAGTACTTC
TRBV10-3	NA	TRBJ2-3	many	14	CAISDGASTDTQYF	TGTGCCATCAGTGACGGGGCTTCCACAGATACGCAGTATTTT
TRBV20-1	TRBD1	TRBJ2-7	many	12	CSAMTGFHEQYF	TGCAGTGCTATGACAGGGTTCCACGAGCAGTACTTC
TRBV5-1	NA	TRBJ2-1	NA	14	CASIQGASGNEQFF	TGCGCCAGCATTCAGGGCGCAAGTGGGAATGAGCAGTTCTTC
TRBV6-1	NA	TRBJ2-1	few	15	CASSELGITLGEQFF	TGTGCCAGCAGTGAATTGGGGATTACCTTGGGTGAGCAGTTCTTC
TRBV5-1	TRBD1	TRBJ2-5	many	13	CASRGTAQETQYF	TGCGCCAGCAGAGGGACAGCACAAGAGACCCAGTACTTC
TRBV7-2	NA	TRBJ2-7	few	14	CASSSTRVSYEQYF	TGTGCCAGCAGTTCGACCAGGGTGTCCTACGAGCAGTACTTC
TRBV20-1	TRBD1	TRBJ1-6	few	15	CSARDGQGANSPLHF	TGCAGTGCTAGAGACGGACAGGGGGCGAATTCACCCCTCCACTTT
TRBV19	TRBD1	TRBJ1-2	few	14	CASRTPGQGDGYTF	TGTGCCAGTAGAACACCGGGACAGGGAGATGGCTACACCTTC
TRBV15	TRBD1	TRBJ2-1	few	15	CATCPRDRGSNEQFF	TGTGCCACCTGCCCCCGGGACAGGGGTTCGAATGAGCAGTTCTTC
TRBV20-1	TRBD2	TRBJ2-3	NA	15	CSARDGGSATDTQYF	TGCAGTGCTAGAGATGGCGGGAGCGCCACAGATACGCAGTATTTT
TRBV7-8	NA	TRBJ2-5	NA	15	CASNPWEQNQETQYF	TGTGCCAGCAACCCCTGGGAACAGAACCAAGAGACCCAGTACTTC
TRBV29-1	NA	TRBJ2-1	NA	15	CSVEDAQSSHNEQFF	TGCAGCGTTGAAGACGCACAGAGCTCCCACAATGAGCAATTCTTC
TRBV15	NA	TRBJ2-1	many	15	CATSSYRALYNEQFF	TGTGCCACCAGCAGTTACAGGGCCCTCTACAATGAGCAGTTCTTC